This T cell receptor (beta chain) is from a study of blood T cell repertoires in COVID-19. Across the whole study: PBMCs, B-cell-depleted T cells, or T cells provided the cDNA or gDNA that made up the material.

All enrollees were roughly 18 to 100 years old and from some 24 US areas. Which cohort a participant joined came from the clinical history participants gave. Germline loops: CDR1 MNHEY, CDR2 SVGAGI. V dropped 4 bases and J dropped 1 base, with 10 bases sitting between them. CDR3 size: 14 residues. This clone was detected only once. Method: immunoSEQ multiplex PCR; TCRdb's copy keeps in-frame clones and lacks some. Of more than 200,000 clones listed, around 80% are singletons. The gene calls are TRBV6-5 and TRBJ2-5; D gene unclear. Sequenced sample: PBMCs or T cells enriched from blood (not recorded which). The TCR was taken from a woman aged 40-49 years with acute COVID-19. The CDR3 region has the DNA TGTGCCAGCAGTTTATGGCGGCTCCAAGAGACCCAGTACTTC. Its translation is CASSLWRLQETQYF.